The entry below describes one TCR beta chain. These data come from a study of blood T cell repertoires in COVID-19. TCRdb's table, derived via immunoSEQ multiplex PCR, lists solely in-frame clones and lacks some. In the table there are 150,000 to 200,000 clones, roughly nine tenths of which are singletons. Germline CDR1 reads ENHRY; CDR2 reads SYGVKD. Trimming took 1 base from V and 3 from J; bases not matched to a gene: 6. This CDR3 contains 16 residues. This chain links TRBV10-3 with TRBJ1-2; 9 bases agree with TRBD1. The sample consisted of peripheral blood. The clonotype comes from an older woman with COVID-19, enrolled during active disease. CDR3 DNA: TGTGCCATCAGTGAGTTTGGGACAGGGAGTGACTATGGCTACACCTTC. Translated, it gives CAISEFGTGSDYGYTF.